This T cell receptor (beta chain) was captured in a study of blood T cell repertoires in COVID-19. Study at large: The origin of the acute and convalescent COVID-19 samples was the United States, Italy and Spain.

This clone was detected a few times. Sequencing was performed with immunoSEQ multiplex PCR; in TCRdb, only in-frame clones are kept and a portion is missing. The sample has 100,000 to 150,000 clones, roughly four fifths seen once. Sequencing used peripheral blood. This TCR derives from a woman aged 45-65 years with acute or convalescent COVID-19.

The CDR3 nucleotides are TGCGCCAGCAGTACGGGAGGAATTGAAGCTTTCTTT. This encodes CASSTGGIEAFF. V and J are TRBV5-1 and TRBJ1-1; D is undetermined. The CDR3 spans 12 residues. With 5 bases removed from V and 7 bases from J, the gap between germline ends came to 12 bases. Germline values: CDR1 SGHRS, CDR2 YFSETQ.